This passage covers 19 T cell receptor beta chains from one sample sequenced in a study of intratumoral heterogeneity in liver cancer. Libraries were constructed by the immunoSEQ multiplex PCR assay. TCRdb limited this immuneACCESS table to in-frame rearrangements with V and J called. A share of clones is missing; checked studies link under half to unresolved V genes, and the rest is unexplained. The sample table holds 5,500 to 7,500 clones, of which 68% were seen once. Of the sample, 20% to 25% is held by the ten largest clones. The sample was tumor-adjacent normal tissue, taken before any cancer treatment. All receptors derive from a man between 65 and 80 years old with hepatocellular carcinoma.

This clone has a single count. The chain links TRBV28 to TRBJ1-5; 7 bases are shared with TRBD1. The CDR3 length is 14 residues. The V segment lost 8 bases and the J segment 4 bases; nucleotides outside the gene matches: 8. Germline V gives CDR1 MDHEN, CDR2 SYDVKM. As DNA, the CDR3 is TGTGCCAGCGGGGGACAGTCCCTAAATCAGCCCCAGCATTTT. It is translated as CASGGQSLNQPQHF.

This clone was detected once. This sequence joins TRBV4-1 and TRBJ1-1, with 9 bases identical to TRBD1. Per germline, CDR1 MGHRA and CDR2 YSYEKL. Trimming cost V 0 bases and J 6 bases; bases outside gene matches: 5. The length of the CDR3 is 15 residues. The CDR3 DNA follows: TGCGCCAGCAGCCAAGAACAGGGGGCTTTCCCTGAAGCTTTCTTT. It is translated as CASSQEQGAFPEAFF.

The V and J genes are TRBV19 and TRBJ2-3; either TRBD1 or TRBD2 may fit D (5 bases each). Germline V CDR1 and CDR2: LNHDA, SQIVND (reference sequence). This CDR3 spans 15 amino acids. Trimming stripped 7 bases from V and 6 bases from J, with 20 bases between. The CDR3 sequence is CASTHQGTFGDTQYF. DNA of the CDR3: TGTGCCAGTACCCACCAAGGGACCTTCGGGGATACGCAGTATTTT.

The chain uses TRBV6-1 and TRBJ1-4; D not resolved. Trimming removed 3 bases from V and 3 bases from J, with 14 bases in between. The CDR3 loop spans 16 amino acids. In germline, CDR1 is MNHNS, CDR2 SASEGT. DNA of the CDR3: TGTGCCAGCAGTGAGCCCGGGAATGTTGCTAATGAAAAACTGTTTTTT. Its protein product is CASSEPGNVANEKLFF.

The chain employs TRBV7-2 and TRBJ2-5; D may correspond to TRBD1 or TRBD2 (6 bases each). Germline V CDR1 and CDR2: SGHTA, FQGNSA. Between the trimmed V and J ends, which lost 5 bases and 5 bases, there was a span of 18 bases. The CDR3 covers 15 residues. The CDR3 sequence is CASSPLIRGAETQYF. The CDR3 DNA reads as TGTGCCAGCAGCCCCCTAATTAGGGGGGCTGAGACCCAGTACTTC.

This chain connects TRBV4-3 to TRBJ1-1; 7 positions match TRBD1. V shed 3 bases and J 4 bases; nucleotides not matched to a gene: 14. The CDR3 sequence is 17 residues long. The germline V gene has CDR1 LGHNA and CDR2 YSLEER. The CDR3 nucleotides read TGCGCCAGCAGCCAGGTCGGACAGGCTACCTGGGGCACTGAAGCTTTCTTT. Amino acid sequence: CASSQVGQATWGTEAFF.

The CDR3 nucleotides are TGCAGCGGAGGTGAGGGGCTGAATGGAAACACCATATATTTT. It codes for CSGGEGLNGNTIYF. V and J are TRBV29-1 and TRBJ1-3; D might be TRBD1 (5 bases). The CDR3 has 14 residues. The V gene lost 7 bases and the J gene lost 3 bases, with 16 bases spanning the gap. Germline values: CDR1 SQVTM, CDR2 ANQGSEA.

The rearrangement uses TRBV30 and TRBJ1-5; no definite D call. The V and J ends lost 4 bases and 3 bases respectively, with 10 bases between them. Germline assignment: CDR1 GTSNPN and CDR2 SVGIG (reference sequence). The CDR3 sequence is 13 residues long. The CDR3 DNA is TGTGCCTGGAACGTGGCAATCAATCAGCCCCAGCATTTT. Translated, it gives CAWNVAINQPQHF.

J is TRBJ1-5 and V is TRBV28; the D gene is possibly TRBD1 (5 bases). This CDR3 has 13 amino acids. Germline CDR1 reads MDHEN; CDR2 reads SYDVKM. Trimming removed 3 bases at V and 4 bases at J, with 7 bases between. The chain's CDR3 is CASSFPGNQPQHF. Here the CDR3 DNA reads TGTGCCAGCAGTTTTCCAGGGAATCAGCCCCAGCATTTT.

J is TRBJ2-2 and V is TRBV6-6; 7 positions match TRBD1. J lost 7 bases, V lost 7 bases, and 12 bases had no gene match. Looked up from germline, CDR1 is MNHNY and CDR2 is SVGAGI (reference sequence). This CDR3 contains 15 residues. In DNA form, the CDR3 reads TGTGCCAGCAAGATGGCAGGGGGAATTCACGGGGAGCTGTTTTTT. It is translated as CASKMAGGIHGELFF.

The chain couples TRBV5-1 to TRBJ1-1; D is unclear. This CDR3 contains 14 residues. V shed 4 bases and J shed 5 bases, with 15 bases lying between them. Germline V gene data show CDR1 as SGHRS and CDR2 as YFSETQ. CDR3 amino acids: CASSEGSLGTEAFF. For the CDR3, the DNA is TGCGCCAGCAGCGAGGGCTCTCTGGGGACTGAAGCTTTCTTT.

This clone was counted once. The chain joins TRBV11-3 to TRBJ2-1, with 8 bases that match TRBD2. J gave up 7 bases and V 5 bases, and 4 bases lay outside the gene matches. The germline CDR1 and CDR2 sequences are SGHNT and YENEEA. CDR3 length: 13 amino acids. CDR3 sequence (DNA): TGTGCCAGCAGCCCGACTAGCGCGAATGAGCAGTTCTTC. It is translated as CASSPTSANEQFF.

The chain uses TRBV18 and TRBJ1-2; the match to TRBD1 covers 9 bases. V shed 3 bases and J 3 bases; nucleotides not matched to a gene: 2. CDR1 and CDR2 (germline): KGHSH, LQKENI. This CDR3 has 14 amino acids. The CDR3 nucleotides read TGTGCCAGCTCACCGGGACAGGGACACTATGGCTACACCTTC. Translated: CASSPGQGHYGYTF.

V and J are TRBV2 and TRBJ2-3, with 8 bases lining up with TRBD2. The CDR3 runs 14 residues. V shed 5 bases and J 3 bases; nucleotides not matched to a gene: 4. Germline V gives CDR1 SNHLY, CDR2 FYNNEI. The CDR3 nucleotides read TGTGCCAGCAGTCCGGGACTAGTGACAGATACGCAGTATTTT. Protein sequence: CASSPGLVTDTQYF.

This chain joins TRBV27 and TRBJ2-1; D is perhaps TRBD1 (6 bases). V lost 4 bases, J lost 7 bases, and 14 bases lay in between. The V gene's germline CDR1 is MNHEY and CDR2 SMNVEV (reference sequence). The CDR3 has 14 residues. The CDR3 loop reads CASSSQEQGNEQFF. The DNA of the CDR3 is TGTGCCAGCAGTTCACAAGAACAGGGTAATGAGCAGTTCTTC.

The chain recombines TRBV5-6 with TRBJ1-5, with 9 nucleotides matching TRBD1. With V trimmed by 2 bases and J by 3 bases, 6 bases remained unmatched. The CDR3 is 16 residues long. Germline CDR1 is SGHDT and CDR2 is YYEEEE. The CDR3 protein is CASSLTGGATNQPQHF. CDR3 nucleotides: TGTGCCAGCAGCTTAACAGGGGGCGCAACCAATCAGCCCCAGCATTTT.

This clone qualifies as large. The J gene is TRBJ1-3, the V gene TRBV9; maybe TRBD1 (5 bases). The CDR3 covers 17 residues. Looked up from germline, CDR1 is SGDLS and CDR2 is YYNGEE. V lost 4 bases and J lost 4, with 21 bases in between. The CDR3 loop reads CASSYPLGGSQGNTIYF. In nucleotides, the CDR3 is TGTGCCAGCAGCTATCCCCTCGGGGGATCGCAAGGAAACACCATATATTTT.

The DNA for the CDR3 is TGTGCCAGTAGTCCCGGGGGGAGCTCCTACAATGAGCAGTTCTTC. This encodes CASSPGGSSYNEQFF. V gene TRBV19 combines with J gene TRBJ2-1; 7 nucleotides line up with TRBD2. The CDR3 extends over 15 amino acids. Germline CDR1 reads LNHDA; CDR2 reads SQIVND (reference sequence). The ends lost 5 bases at V and 0 bases at J; junction bases unmatched: 4.

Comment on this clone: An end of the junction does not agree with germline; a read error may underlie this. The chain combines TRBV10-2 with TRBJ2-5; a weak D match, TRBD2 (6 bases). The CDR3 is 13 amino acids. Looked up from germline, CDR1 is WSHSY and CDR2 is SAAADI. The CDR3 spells CVSSETRGETQYF. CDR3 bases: TGCGTCAGCAGTGAGACTAGGGGAGAGACCCAGTACTTC.